This T cell receptor (beta chain) derives from a study of blood T cell repertoires in COVID-19. The wider study: Italy, Spain and the United States were the sources of the convalescent and acute COVID-19 samples. T cells, B-cell-depleted T cells, or PBMCs supplied cDNA or gDNA.

Using immunoSEQ multiplex PCR, the repertoire was profiled, and TCRdb retains in-frame clones only, with some absent. The table includes fewer than 200,000 clones, around 80% detected once. V was shortened by 4 bases and J by 7 bases, with 16 bases between the two germline ends. Germline lookup yields CDR1 MNHEY and CDR2 SVGAGI. The CDR3 length is 14 residues. The sample comprised peripheral blood. The chain employs TRBV6-5 and TRBJ2-5, with D possibly TRBD1 on 6 matching bases. The clonotype originates from a woman aged 55-70 years with COVID-19, enrolled during active disease. CDR3 protein: CASSSQGTLGTQYF. CDR3 nucleotide sequence: TGTGCCAGCAGTTCACAGGGAACTCTAGGGACCCAGTACTTC.